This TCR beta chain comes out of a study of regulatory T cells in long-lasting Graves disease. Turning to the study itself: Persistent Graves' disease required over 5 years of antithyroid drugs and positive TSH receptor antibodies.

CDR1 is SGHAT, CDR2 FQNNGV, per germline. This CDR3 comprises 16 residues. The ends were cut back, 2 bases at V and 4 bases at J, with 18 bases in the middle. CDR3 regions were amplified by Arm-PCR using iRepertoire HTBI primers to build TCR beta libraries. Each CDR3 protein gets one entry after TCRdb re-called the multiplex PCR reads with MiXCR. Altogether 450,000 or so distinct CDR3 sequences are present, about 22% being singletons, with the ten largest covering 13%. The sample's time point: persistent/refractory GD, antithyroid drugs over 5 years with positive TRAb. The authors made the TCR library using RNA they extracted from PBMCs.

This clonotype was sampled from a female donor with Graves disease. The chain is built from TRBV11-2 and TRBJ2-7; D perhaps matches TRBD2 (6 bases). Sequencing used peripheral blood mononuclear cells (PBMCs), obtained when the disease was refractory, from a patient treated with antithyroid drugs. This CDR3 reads CASSLFSGDDGYEQYF. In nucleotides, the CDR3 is TGTGCCAGCAGCTTATTCTCGGGGGATGACGGATACGAGCAGTACTTC.